This T cell receptor beta chain was sequenced during a study of identical twins. Overall study findings and caveats: Where beta out-of-frame sequences were concerned, excess twin sharing was weaker.

This clonotype was counted many times. Its antigen remains unknown. cDNA carried unique molecular identifiers, and a universal primer site was added by template switching. TCRdb re-derived calls from the 5' RACE reads in MiXCR, one entry per CDR3 protein. The sample has around 960,000 distinct CDR3 sequences, 12% seen once. V was trimmed by 6 bases and J by 8 bases, leaving 14 bases between them. The CDR3 spans 13 residues. The data also belong to a second study, concerning yellow fever vaccine responses in identical twins.

The sample taken for sequencing was PBMCs. The sequence was obtained from a woman between 18 and 30 years old in good health. The V gene is TRBV12-3 or TRBV12-4, the J gene TRBJ2-1, with D tentatively TRBD2 (5 bases). CDR3 sequence reads: CASSSTSRHEQFF. CDR3 in DNA: TGTGCCAGCAGCTCCACTAGTCGTCATGAGCAGTTCTTC.